The 10 T cell receptor beta chains reported below all come from one sample, sequenced in a study of neurological immune-mediated disorders. TCRdb re-called the 5' RACE reads with MiXCR, one entry per CDR3 protein. The sample contains under 90,000 distinct CDR3 sequences, around a tenth of which appear only once. The sample comprised PBMCs. The receptors were gathered from a man aged 50-59 years in good health.

Many counts were recorded for this clonotype. The V gene is TRBV4-3, the J gene TRBJ2-1, with TRBD2 matching over 7 bases. The CDR3 loop spans 17 amino acids. V shed 4 bases and J 6 bases; nucleotides not matched to a gene: 15. Germline values: CDR1 LGHNA, CDR2 YSLEER. Written as DNA, the CDR3 is TGCGCCAGCAGCCGACGCCGATCCAGGGCTAGCGGCAATGAGCAGTTCTTC. It codes for CASSRRRSRASGNEQFF.

This clonotype was seen at least ten times. The rearrangement joins TRBV3-1 to TRBJ2-3; no firm D call. V lost 0 bases, J lost 7 bases, and 5 bases lay in between. This CDR3 is 12 amino acids long. CDR1 is LGHDT and CDR2 is YNNKEL in the germline V gene (reference sequence). The CDR3 sequence: CASSQEYYTQYF. CDR3 DNA: TGTGCCAGCAGCCAAGAGTATTATACGCAGTATTTT.

This clonotype was seen ten or more times. This sequence joins TRBV5-1 and TRBJ2-1; perhaps D is TRBD1 or TRBD2 (5 bases each). V was clipped by 3 bases and J by 3 bases, with 13 bases between them. The CDR3 extends over 15 amino acids. Germline CDR1 and CDR2: SGHRS and YFSETQ. The CDR3 DNA sequence: TGCGCCAGCAGCTCCTTCGGGACGAACTACAATGAGCAGTTCTTC. This translates into CASSSFGTNYNEQFF.

In this sample, this clonotype turned up many times. This chain connects TRBV6-5 to TRBJ1-5, with 9 bases matching TRBD1. The junction had 7 bases not matched to a gene; V was cut back by 5 bases and J by 5 bases. The CDR3 consists of 15 residues. Germline V gene lookup returns CDR1 MNHEY and CDR2 SVGAGI. For the CDR3, the DNA is TGTGCCAGCAGTCCGGGACAGGGACGGTATCAGCCCCAGCATTTT. This translates into CASSPGQGRYQPQHF.

Details on this clonotype: This may be a read error, as it is one base from a much larger clone. The chain is built from TRBV20-1 and TRBJ2-5, with a weak D call TRBD2 (5 bases). Between the trimmed V and J ends, which lost 1 base and 1 base, there was a span of 16 bases. The germline CDR1 and CDR2 sequences are DFQATT and SNEGSKA (reference sequence). The CDR3 has 16 residues. The CDR3, as DNA: TGCAGTGCTAGAGTTACGGAGGCGAGGGCCCAAGAGACCCAGTACTTC. This encodes CSARVTEARAQETQYF.

This clonotype occurred many times. The chain couples TRBV7-2 to TRBJ2-1; 8 bases are a match to TRBD2. Germline values: CDR1 SGHTA, CDR2 FQGNSA. This CDR3 comprises 15 residues. Trimming took 0 bases from V and 7 from J; bases not matched to a gene: 5. CDR3 amino acids: CASSLARGAGNEQFF. CDR3 nucleotides: TGTGCCAGCAGCTTAGCGCGGGGGGCCGGGAATGAGCAGTTCTTC. Full variable domain (remainder filled in from reference TRBV7-2 and TRBJ2-1): GAGVSQSPSNKVTEKGKDVELRCDPISGHTALYWYRQSLGQGLEFLIYFQGNSAPDKSGLPSDRFSAERTGGSVSTLTIQRTQQEDSAVYLCASSLARGAGNEQFFGPGTRLTVL.

Ten or more counts support this clonotype. V gene TRBV12-3 or TRBV12-4 combines with J gene TRBJ2-5; TRBD2 agrees at 14 bases. This CDR3 is built from 16 residues. Trimming at V came to 6 bases and at J to 5 bases, leaving 8 bases not matched to a gene. The CDR3 here is CASSPGTSGSRETQYF. For the CDR3, the DNA is TGTGCCAGCAGCCCTGGGACTAGCGGGAGTAGGGAGACCCAGTACTTC.

At least ten counts were recorded for this clonotype. The V call is TRBV5-1, the J call TRBJ2-7; D possibly corresponds to TRBD1 (5 bases). This CDR3 has 17 residues. Germline CDR1 reads SGHRS; CDR2 reads YFSETQ. With 4 bases removed from V and 4 bases from J, the gap between germline ends came to 24 bases. CDR3 sequence (DNA): TGCGCCAGCAGCCCAAACAGACAGAGAGCCGGGCTATACGAGCAGTACTTC. Its translation is CASSPNRQRAGLYEQYF.

At least ten counts were recorded for this clonotype. CDR3 sequence (DNA): TGTGCCATCAGTGAGTCCACAGATACGCAGTATTTT. This gives the protein CAISESTDTQYF. V and J are TRBV10-3 and TRBJ2-3; D gene ambiguous. Germline-derived CDR1 and CDR2 are ENHRY and SYGVKD. The CDR3 is 12 amino acids. V was clipped by 0 bases and J by 2 bases, with 0 bases between them.

This clonotype occurred many times. The V call is TRBV28, the J call TRBJ2-5; 11 nucleotides agree with TRBD2. The CDR3 length is 15 residues. The V gene's germline CDR1 is MDHEN and CDR2 SYDVKM. J gave up 5 bases and V 5 bases, and 7 bases lay outside the gene matches. The CDR3 spells CASSGSGRAGETQYF. The CDR3 region has the DNA TGTGCCAGCAGTGGTAGCGGGAGGGCCGGGGAGACCCAGTACTTC.